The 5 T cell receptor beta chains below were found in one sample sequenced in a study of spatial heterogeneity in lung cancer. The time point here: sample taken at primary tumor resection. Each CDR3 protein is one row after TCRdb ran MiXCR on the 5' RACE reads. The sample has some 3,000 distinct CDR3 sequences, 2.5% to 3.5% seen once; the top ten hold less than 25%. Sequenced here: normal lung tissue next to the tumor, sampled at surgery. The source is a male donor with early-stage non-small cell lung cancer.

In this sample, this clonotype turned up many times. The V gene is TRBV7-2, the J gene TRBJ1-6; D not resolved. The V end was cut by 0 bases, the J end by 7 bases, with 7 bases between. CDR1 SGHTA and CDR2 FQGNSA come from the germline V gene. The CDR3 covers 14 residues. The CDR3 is CASSLALVNSPLHF. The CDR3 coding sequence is TGTGCCAGCAGCTTAGCGTTGGTCAATTCACCCCTCCACTTT.

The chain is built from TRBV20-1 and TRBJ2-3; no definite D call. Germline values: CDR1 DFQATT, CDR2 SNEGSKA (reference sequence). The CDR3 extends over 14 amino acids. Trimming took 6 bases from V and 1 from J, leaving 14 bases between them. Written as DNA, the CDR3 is TGCAGTGCACTTACCAGAGTCGGCACAGATACGCAGTATTTT. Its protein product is CSALTRVGTDTQYF.

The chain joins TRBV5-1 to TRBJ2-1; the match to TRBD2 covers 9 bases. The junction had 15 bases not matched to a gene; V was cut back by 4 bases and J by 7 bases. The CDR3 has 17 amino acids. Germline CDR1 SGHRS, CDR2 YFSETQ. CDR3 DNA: TGCGCCAGCAGCCCGAATCGAGGCGGGGGGGCCACTAATGAGCAGTTCTTC. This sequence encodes CASSPNRGGGATNEQFF.

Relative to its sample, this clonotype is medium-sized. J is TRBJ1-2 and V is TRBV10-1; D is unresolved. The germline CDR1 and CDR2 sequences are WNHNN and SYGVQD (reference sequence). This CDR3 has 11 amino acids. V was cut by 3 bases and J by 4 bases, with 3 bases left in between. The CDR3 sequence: CASSDSYGYTF. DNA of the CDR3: TGCGCCAGCAGTGACAGCTATGGCTACACCTTC.

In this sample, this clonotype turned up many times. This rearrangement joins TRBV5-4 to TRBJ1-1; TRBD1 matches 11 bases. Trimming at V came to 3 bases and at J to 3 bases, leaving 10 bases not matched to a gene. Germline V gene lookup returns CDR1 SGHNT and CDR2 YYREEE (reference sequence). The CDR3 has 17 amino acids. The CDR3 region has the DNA TGTGCCAGCAGCTCATTGGACAGGGGGCGCGTAGACACTGAAGCTTTCTTT. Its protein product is CASSSLDRGRVDTEAFF.